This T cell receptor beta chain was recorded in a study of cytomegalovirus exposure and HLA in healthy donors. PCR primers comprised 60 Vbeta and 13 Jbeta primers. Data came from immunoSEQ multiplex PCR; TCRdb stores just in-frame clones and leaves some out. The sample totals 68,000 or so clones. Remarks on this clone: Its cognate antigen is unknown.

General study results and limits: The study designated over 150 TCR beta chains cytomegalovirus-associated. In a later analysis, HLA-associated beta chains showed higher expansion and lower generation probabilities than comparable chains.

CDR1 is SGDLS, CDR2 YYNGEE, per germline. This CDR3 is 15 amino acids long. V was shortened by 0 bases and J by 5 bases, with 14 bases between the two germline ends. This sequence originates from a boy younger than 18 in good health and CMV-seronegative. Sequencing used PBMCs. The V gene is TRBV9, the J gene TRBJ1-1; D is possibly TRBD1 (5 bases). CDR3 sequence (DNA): TGTGCCAGCAGCGTAGATGGGGCATCAGGGACTGAAGCTTTCTTT. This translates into CASSVDGASGTEAFF.